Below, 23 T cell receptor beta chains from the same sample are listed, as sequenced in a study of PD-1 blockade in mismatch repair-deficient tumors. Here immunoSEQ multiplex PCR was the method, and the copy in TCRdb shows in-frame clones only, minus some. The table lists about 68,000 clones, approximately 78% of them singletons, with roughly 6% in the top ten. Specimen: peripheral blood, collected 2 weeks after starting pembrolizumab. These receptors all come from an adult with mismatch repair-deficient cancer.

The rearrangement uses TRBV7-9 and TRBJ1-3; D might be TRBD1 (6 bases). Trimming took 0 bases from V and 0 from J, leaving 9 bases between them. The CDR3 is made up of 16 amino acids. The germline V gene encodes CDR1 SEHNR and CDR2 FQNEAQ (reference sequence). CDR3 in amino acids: CASSLAPGDSGNTIYF. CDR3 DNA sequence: TGTGCCAGCAGCTTAGCCCCAGGGGACTCTGGAAACACCATATATTTT.

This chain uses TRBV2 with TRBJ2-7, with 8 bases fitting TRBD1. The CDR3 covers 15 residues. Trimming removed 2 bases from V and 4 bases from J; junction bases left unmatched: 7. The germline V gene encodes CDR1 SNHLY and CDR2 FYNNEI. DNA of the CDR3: TGTGCCAGCAGTGAATCAGGGGGCAGCGCTTACGAGCAGTACTTC. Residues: CASSESGGSAYEQYF.

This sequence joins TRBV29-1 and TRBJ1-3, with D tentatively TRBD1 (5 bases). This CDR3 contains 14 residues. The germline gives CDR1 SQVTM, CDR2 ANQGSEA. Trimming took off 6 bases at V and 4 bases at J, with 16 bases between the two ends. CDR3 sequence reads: CSVTDSDVGNTIYF. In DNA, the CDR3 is TGCAGCGTCACTGACAGCGATGTAGGAAACACCATATATTTT. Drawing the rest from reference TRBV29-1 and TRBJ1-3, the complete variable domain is SAVISQKPSRDICQRGTSLTIQCQVDSQVTMMFWYRQQPGQSLTLIATANQGSEATYESGFVIDKFPISRPNLTFSTLTVSNMSPEDSSIYLCSVTDSDVGNTIYFGEGSWLTVV.

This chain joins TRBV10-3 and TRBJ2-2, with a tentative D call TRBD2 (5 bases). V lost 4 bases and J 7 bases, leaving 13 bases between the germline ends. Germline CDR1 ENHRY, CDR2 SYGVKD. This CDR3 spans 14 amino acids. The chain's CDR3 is CAISVSPEGGELFF. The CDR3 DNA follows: TGTGCCATCAGTGTGAGTCCCGAGGGCGGGGAGCTGTTTTTT.

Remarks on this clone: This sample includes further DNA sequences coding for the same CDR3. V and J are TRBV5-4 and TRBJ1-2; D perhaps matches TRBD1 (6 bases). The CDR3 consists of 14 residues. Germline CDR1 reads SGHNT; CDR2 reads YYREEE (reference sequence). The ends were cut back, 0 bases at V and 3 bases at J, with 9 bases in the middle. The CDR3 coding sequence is TGTGCCAGCAGCTTGGCAGGGGCTGACTATGGCTACACCTTC. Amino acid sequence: CASSLAGADYGYTF.

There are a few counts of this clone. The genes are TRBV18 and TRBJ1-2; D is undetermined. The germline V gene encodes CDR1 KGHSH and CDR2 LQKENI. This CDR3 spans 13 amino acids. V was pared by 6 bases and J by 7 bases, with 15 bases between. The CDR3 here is CASSPEPRGGYTF. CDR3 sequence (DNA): TGTGCCAGCTCTCCCGAGCCACGGGGTGGCTACACCTTC.

The CDR3 coding sequence is TGTGCCAGCAGTTACGGGGGGGGGCAGGGCGGGACCCAGTACTTC. As protein: CASSYGGGQGGTQYF. This chain uses TRBV6-5 with TRBJ2-5, with a weak D call TRBD2 (7 bases). The germline V gene encodes CDR1 MNHEY and CDR2 SVGAGI. Trimming removed 2 bases from V and 7 bases from J, with 17 bases in between. The CDR3 consists of 15 residues.

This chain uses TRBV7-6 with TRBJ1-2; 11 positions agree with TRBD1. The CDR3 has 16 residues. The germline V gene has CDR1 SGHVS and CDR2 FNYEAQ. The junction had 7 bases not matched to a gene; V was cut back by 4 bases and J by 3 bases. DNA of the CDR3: TGTGCCAGCAGCTCCTGGGGGGGACAGGGGGACTATGGCTACACCTTC. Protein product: CASSSWGGQGDYGYTF.

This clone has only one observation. CDR3 protein: CASSLVGGTDYEQYF. Written as DNA, the CDR3 is TGTGCCAGCAGCTTGGTCGGGGGCACCGACTACGAGCAGTACTTC. The chain is built from TRBV5-5 and TRBJ2-7; the D call may be TRBD1 or TRBD2 (6 bases each). CDR1 and CDR2 from the germline V gene are SGHKS and YYEKEE (reference sequence). V lost 0 bases and J 3 bases, leaving 13 bases between the germline ends. The CDR3 covers 15 residues.

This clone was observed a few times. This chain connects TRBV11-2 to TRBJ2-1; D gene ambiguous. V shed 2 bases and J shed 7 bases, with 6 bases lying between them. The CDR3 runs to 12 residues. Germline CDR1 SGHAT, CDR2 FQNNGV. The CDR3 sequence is CASSLLPNEQFF. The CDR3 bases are TGTGCCAGCAGCTTACTGCCGAATGAGCAGTTCTTC.

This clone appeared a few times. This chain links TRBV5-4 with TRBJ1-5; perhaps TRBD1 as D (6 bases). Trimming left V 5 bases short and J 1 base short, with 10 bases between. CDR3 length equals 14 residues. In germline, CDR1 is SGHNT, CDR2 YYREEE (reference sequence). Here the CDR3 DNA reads TGTGCCAGCAGTTCTCAGGGGAGCAATCAGCCCCAGCATTTT. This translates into CASSSQGSNQPQHF.

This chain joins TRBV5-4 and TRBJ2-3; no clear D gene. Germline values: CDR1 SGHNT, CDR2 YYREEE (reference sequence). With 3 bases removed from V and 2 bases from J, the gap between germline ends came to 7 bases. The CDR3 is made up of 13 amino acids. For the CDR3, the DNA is TGTGCCAGCAGCTATGCGACCACAGATACGCAGTATTTT. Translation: CASSYATTDTQYF.

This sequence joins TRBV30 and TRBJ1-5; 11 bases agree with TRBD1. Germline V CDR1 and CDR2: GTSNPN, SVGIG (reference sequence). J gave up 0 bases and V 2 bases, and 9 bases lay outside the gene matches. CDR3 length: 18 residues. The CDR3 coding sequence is TGTGCCTGGAGTCCGACCGGGACAGGGGGTTATAGCAATCAGCCCCAGCATTTT. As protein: CAWSPTGTGGYSNQPQHF. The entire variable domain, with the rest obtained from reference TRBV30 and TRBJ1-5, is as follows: SQTIHQWPATLVQPVGSPLSLECTVEGTSNPNLYWYRQAAGRGLQLLFYSVGIGQISSEVPQNLSASRPQDRQFILSSKKLLLSDSGFYLCAWSPTGTGGYSNQPQHFGDGTRLSIL.

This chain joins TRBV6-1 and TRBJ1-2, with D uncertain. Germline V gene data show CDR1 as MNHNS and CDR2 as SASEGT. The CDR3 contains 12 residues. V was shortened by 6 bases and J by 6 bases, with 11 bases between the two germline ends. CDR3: CASSERHHGYTF. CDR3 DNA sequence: TGTGCCAGCAGCGAACGACATCATGGCTACACCTTC.

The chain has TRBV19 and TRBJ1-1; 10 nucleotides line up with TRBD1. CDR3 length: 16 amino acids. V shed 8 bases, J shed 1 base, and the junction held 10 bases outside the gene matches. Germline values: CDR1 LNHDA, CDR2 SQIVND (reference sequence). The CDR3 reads CASSPRDRGTNTEAFF. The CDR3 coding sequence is TGTGCCAGTTCTCCCCGGGACAGGGGAACGAACACTGAAGCTTTCTTT.

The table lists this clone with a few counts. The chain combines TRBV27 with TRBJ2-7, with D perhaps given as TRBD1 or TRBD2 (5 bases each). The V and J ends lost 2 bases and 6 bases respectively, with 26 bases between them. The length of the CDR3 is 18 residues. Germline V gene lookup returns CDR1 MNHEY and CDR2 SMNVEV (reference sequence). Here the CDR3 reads CASSLQRTIRDAATEQYF. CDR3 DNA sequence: TGTGCCAGCAGTTTACAGCGTACGATCCGGGACGCTGCTACCGAGCAGTACTTC.

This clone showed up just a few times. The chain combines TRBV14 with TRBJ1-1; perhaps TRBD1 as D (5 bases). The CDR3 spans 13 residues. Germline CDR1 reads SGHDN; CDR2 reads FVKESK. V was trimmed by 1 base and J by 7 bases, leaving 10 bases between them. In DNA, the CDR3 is TGTGCCAGCAGCCAAGGGGCAGGGATTGAAGCTTTCTTT. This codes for CASSQGAGIEAFF.

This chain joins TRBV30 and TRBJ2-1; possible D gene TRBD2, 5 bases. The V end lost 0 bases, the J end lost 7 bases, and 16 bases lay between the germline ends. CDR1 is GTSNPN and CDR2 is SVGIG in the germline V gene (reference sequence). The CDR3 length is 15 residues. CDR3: CAWSVHGSRSNEQFF. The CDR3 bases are TGTGCCTGGAGTGTACATGGGAGCCGGTCTAATGAGCAGTTCTTC.

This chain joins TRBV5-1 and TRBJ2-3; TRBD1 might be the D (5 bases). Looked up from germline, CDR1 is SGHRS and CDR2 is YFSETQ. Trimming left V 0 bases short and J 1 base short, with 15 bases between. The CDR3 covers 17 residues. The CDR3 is CASSLEGRDEGTDTQYF. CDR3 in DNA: TGCGCCAGCAGCTTGGAGGGCAGGGATGAGGGCACAGATACGCAGTATTTT.

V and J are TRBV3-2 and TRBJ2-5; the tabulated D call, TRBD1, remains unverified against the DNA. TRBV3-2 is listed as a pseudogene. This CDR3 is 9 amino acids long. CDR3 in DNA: TGTGCCAAAAGGGACACAGGGAACTTC. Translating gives CAKRDTGNF.

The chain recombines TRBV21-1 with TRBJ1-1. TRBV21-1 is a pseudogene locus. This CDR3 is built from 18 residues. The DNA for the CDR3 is TGTGCCAGCAGCAAGAGAGGGGTTCCACTCCTTACACGCACTGAAGCTTTCTTT. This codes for CASSKRGVPLLTRTEAFF.

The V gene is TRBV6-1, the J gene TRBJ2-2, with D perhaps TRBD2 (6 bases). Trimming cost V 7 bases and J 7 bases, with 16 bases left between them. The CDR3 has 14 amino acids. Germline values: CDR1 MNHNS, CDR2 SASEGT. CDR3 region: CASTPLWGDGELFF. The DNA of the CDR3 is TGTGCCAGCACCCCCCTCTGGGGGGACGGGGAGCTGTTTTTT.

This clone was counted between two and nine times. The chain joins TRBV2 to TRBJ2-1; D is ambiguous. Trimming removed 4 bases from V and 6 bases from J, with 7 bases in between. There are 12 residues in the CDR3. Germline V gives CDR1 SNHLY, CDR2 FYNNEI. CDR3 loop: CASSGLFNEQFF. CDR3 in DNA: TGTGCCAGCAGTGGACTTTTCAATGAGCAGTTCTTC. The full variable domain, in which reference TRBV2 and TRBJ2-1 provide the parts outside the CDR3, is EPEVTQTPSHQVTQMGQEVILRCVPISNHLYFYWYRQILGQKVEFLVSFYNNEISEKSEIFDDQFSVERPDGSNFTLKIRSTKLEDSAMYFCASSGLFNEQFFGPGTRLTVL.